The 23 T cell receptor beta chains in this list originate from one sample, sequenced in a study of OX40 agonist ivuxolimab in advanced cancers. The assay was immunoSEQ multiplex PCR, and TCRdb's table has in-frame clones only and misses some. The sample yields fewer than 80,000 clones, more than 85% seen once. The input for sequencing was CD4+ or CD8+ T cells sorted from blood, taken in a trial of the OX40 agonist ivuxolimab. The receptors come from an adult with an advanced solid tumor such as melanoma, head and neck, liver or kidney cancer.

This clone has just one count. The CDR3 spells CASSPKGSLPYGGQYF. For the CDR3, the DNA is TGTGCCAGCAGCCCAAAGGGGAGCCTACCCTATGGAGGGCAGTACTTC. The chain is built from TRBV7-8 and TRBJ2-7; perhaps D is TRBD1 or TRBD2 (5 bases each). Trimming shortened V by 5 bases and J by 9 bases, and 26 bases separated the two germline ends. The CDR3 has 16 residues. Per germline, CDR1 SGHVS and CDR2 FQNEAQ.

The chain links TRBV10-3 to TRBJ1-2; weak D call: TRBD1 (5 bases). V was pared by 2 bases and J by 3 bases, with 10 bases between. Germline V CDR1 and CDR2: ENHRY, SYGVKD. This CDR3 comprises 14 residues. This CDR3 reads CAISETGQDYGYTF. The CDR3 region has the DNA TGTGCCATCAGTGAGACAGGACAAGACTATGGCTACACCTTC.

The genes are TRBV6-1 and TRBJ1-5, with unresolved D. Germline V gene sequence: CDR1 MNHNS, CDR2 SASEGT. V lost 5 bases to trimming and J lost 2 bases, with 10 bases between them. The CDR3 extends over 14 amino acids. Written as DNA, the CDR3 is TGTGCCAGCAGTCTACACGAGGGCAATCAGCCCCAGCATTTT. This gives the protein CASSLHEGNQPQHF.

This rearrangement joins TRBV29-1 to TRBJ2-3; tentatively, D is TRBD2 (5 bases). The CDR3 spans 14 residues. The V and J ends lost 4 bases and 3 bases respectively, with 14 bases between them. The germline gives CDR1 SQVTM, CDR2 ANQGSEA. The CDR3, as DNA: TGCAGCGTTGGTAGTCTAGCTTGGACAGATACGCAGTATTTT. It translates to CSVGSLAWTDTQYF.

The chain recombines TRBV27 with TRBJ1-2; possibly TRBD1 for D (6 bases). Per germline, CDR1 MNHEY and CDR2 SMNVEV (reference sequence). V lost 5 bases to trimming and J lost 6 bases, with 28 bases between them. The CDR3 spans 18 residues. The CDR3 nucleotides read TGTGCCAGCAGTCCAATTACGGTGGGGGCCAGGGAGACCCATGGCTACACCTTC. This encodes CASSPITVGARETHGYTF.

The rearrangement joins TRBV7-9 to TRBJ2-3; no firm D call. This CDR3 spans 12 amino acids. Germline CDR1 and CDR2: SEHNR and FQNEAQ (reference sequence). Trimming shortened V by 5 bases and J by 7 bases, and 10 bases separated the two germline ends. CDR3 in amino acids: CASSESLNTQYF. The CDR3, as DNA: TGTGCCAGCAGCGAGAGCCTCAATACGCAGTATTTT.

V is TRBV5-4 and J is TRBJ2-5, with D perhaps TRBD1 (6 bases). Germline-derived CDR1 and CDR2 are SGHNT and YYREEE (reference sequence). This CDR3 has 16 amino acids. V was shortened by 5 bases and J by 2 bases, with 19 bases between the two germline ends. CDR3 sequence reads: CASSSKTGSEQETQYF. The DNA of the CDR3 is TGTGCCAGCAGTTCCAAAACAGGGAGTGAACAAGAGACCCAGTACTTC.

The chain is built from TRBV5-4 and TRBJ2-7; D might be TRBD1 (6 bases). This CDR3 contains 14 residues. Per germline, CDR1 SGHNT and CDR2 YYREEE (reference sequence). Trimming stripped 4 bases from V and 3 bases from J, with 14 bases between. The CDR3 bases are TGTGCCAGCAGCCCTGGACAGCAAAACTACGAGCAGTACTTC. It specifies CASSPGQQNYEQYF.

This chain uses TRBV5-1 with TRBJ2-3, with unresolved D. The length of the CDR3 is 14 residues. Germline V gene data show CDR1 as SGHRS and CDR2 as YFSETQ. V was cut by 1 base and J by 2 bases, with 8 bases left in between. The CDR3: CASSLSGTTDTQYF. The CDR3 DNA is TGCGCCAGCAGCTTGTCAGGAACCACAGATACGCAGTATTTT.

The chain links TRBV6-1 to TRBJ1-4, with 9 bases fitting TRBD1. V was clipped by 2 bases and J by 4 bases; unmatched bases: 8. The germline V gene encodes CDR1 MNHNS and CDR2 SASEGT. The CDR3 has 17 residues. CDR3 amino acids: CASSEIGQGFFNEKLFF. The DNA for the CDR3 is TGTGCCAGCAGTGAAATTGGACAGGGGTTTTTTAATGAAAAACTGTTTTTT.

The chain has TRBV7-2 and TRBJ1-5, with D unclear. Germline lookup yields CDR1 SGHTA and CDR2 FQGNSA. The CDR3 covers 12 residues. V dropped 5 bases and J dropped 4 bases, with 6 bases sitting between them. For the CDR3, the DNA is TGTGCCAGCAGCCCCCGTAATCAGCCCCAGCATTTT. Amino acids: CASSPRNQPQHF. Looking up the rest from reference TRBV7-2 and TRBJ1-5 gives the full variable domain: GAGVSQSPSNKVTEKGKDVELRCDPISGHTALYWYRQSLGQGLEFLIYFQGNSAPDKSGLPSDRFSAERTGGSVSTLTIQRTQQEDSAVYLCASSPRNQPQHFGDGTRLSIL.

The chain combines TRBV6-1 with TRBJ2-7, with no clear D. Germline V gene lookup returns CDR1 MNHNS and CDR2 SASEGT. This CDR3 is built from 13 residues. Between the trimmed V and J ends, which lost 2 bases and 6 bases, there was a span of 11 bases. In DNA, the CDR3 is TGTGCCAGCAGTGAACAGCTACGTCGCGAGCAGTACTTC. It codes for CASSEQLRREQYF.

The gene calls are TRBV18 and TRBJ2-1; no definite D call. Germline assignment: CDR1 KGHSH and CDR2 LQKENI. V was pared by 6 bases and J by 2 bases, with 8 bases between. This CDR3 spans 13 amino acids. In DNA, the CDR3 is TGTGCCAGCTCCCTTGGCCCCTACAATGAGCAGTTCTTC. Translated: CASSLGPYNEQFF.

The chain employs TRBV27 and TRBJ2-1, with D perhaps matching TRBD1 (5 bases). The CDR3 length is 15 residues. The germline V and J ends were trimmed by 2 bases and 0 bases, with 8 bases remaining between them. The germline CDR1 and CDR2 sequences are MNHEY and SMNVEV (reference sequence). The CDR3 bases are TGTGCCAGCAGTTTAGCCCAGGGCTCCTACAATGAGCAGTTCTTC. Its translation: CASSLAQGSYNEQFF.

The J gene is TRBJ1-1, the V gene TRBV7-9; possibly TRBD1 for D (5 bases). The CDR3 runs to 13 residues. Per germline, CDR1 SEHNR and CDR2 FQNEAQ (reference sequence). Deletions cut 1 base from V and 7 bases from J, with 10 bases between. CDR3 amino acids: CASSLGGVVEAFF. The CDR3 coding sequence is TGTGCCAGCAGCTTAGGGGGGGTTGTTGAAGCTTTCTTT.

The CDR3 coding sequence is TGTGCCAGCAGCCAAGCCGGACAGGGCCCAGATACGCAGTATTTT. Translating gives CASSQAGQGPDTQYF. The chain joins TRBV4-2 to TRBJ2-3; 8 bases are shared with TRBD1. Germline CDR1 and CDR2: LGHNA and YNFKEQ. J gave up 4 bases and V 1 base, and 4 bases lay outside the gene matches. This CDR3 has 15 amino acids.

V is TRBV6-1 and J is TRBJ1-5, with D perhaps TRBD1 (5 bases). The V gene's germline CDR1 is MNHNS and CDR2 SASEGT. CDR3 size: 17 residues. Trimming removed 1 base from V and 4 bases from J, with 17 bases in between. The CDR3 reads CASSEDFGRALNQPQHF. CDR3 sequence (DNA): TGTGCCAGCAGTGAAGACTTCGGCAGGGCTTTGAATCAGCCCCAGCATTTT.

The J gene is TRBJ1-4, the V gene TRBV19, with TRBD1 identical over 7 bases. Germline V gives CDR1 LNHDA, CDR2 SQIVND (reference sequence). With 7 bases clipped from V and 6 bases from J, the junction kept 14 bases outside the gene matches. The CDR3 is 16 amino acids. CDR3 in amino acids: CASTPGDAGGYEKLFF. The CDR3 coding sequence is TGTGCCAGTACCCCGGGGGATGCAGGGGGATATGAAAAACTGTTTTTT.

CDR3 protein: CASRYSITTNEKLFF. The CDR3, as DNA: TGTGCCAGCAGATATTCAATAACAACTAATGAAAAACTGTTTTTT. This chain links TRBV6-1 with TRBJ1-4; no reliable D call. With 6 bases removed from V and 0 bases from J, the gap between germline ends came to 11 bases. CDR1 is MNHNS, CDR2 SASEGT, per germline. The CDR3 has 15 residues.

The chain joins TRBV6-5 to TRBJ2-7; the match to TRBD1 covers 7 bases. The CDR3 covers 13 residues. Germline CDR1 and CDR2: MNHEY and SVGAGI. J was trimmed by 3 bases and V by 4 bases; bases with no gene match: 3. This CDR3 is CASSFDRDYEQYF. The CDR3 DNA sequence: TGTGCCAGCAGTTTCGACAGGGACTACGAGCAGTACTTC.

Of note for this clone: The identical CDR3 is also encoded by other nucleotide sequences in the sample. The chain employs TRBV10-3 and TRBJ2-1, with a possible D match to TRBD2 (6 bases). Germline lookup yields CDR1 ENHRY and CDR2 SYGVKD. V was shortened by 2 bases and J by 7 bases, with 15 bases between the two germline ends. The length of the CDR3 is 15 residues. This chain's CDR3 is CAISESGQGSNEQFF. The CDR3 DNA sequence: TGTGCCATCAGTGAGAGCGGGCAGGGTAGTAATGAGCAGTTCTTC.

The chain has TRBV5-8 and TRBJ1-4; 8 nucleotides align to TRBD1. J was trimmed by 6 bases and V by 4 bases; bases with no gene match: 5. This CDR3 region has 14 residues. Germline V gene sequence: CDR1 SGHTS, CDR2 YDEGEE. Written as DNA, the CDR3 is TGTGCCAGCAGCCGACAGGGGTCCTATGAAAAACTGTTTTTT. It codes for CASSRQGSYEKLFF.

The chain couples TRBV5-1 to TRBJ2-3; tentative D call: TRBD2 (5 bases). The CDR3 is 15 amino acids. CDR1 is SGHRS, CDR2 YFSETQ, per germline. The V end was cut by 5 bases, the J end by 3 bases, with 16 bases between. CDR3 region: CASRKEALKTDTQYF. For the CDR3, the DNA is TGCGCCAGCAGGAAGGAGGCTCTTAAAACAGATACGCAGTATTTT. Combining the CDR3 with reference TRBV5-1 and TRBJ2-3 gives the whole variable domain KAGVTQTPRYLIKTRGQQVTLSCSPISGHRSVSWYQQTPGQGLQFLFEYFSETQRNKGNFPGRFSGRQFSNSRSEMNVSTLELGDSALYLCASRKEALKTDTQYFGPGTRLTVL.